One sample yielded the 27 T cell receptor beta chains listed below, sequenced in a study of T cells in Graves' hyperthyroidism and ophthalmopathy. TCR beta CDR3 region amplification was performed from RNA transcripts. A first-round RT-PCR of the TCR CDR3 used the HTBI primer set. TCRdb reanalysed the multiplex PCR reads using MiXCR and keeps one entry per CDR3 protein. The sample yields 450,000 to 650,000 distinct CDR3 sequences, 17% seen once. The specimen sequenced was blood. The receptors originated from a woman younger than 30 with Graves' ophthalmopathy.

This clonotype was picked up a small number of times. The junction differs from germline at one of its ends, possibly a read error. J is TRBJ1-1 and V is TRBV10-3; 7 positions agree with TRBD1. This CDR3 region has 13 residues. Germline CDR1 is ENHRY and CDR2 is SYGVKD. In nucleotides, the CDR3 is TGTGCCATCAGTGAGGAGCCACATACAGGGGAAATCTTT. Translating it yields CAISEEPHTGEIF.

The sample holds many counts of this clonotype. The chain is built from TRBV27 and TRBJ2-5, with TRBD1 matching 12 bases. The V and J ends lost 2 bases and 5 bases, in that order; junction bases with no gene match: 9. Germline values: CDR1 MNHEY, CDR2 SMNVEV (reference sequence). The CDR3 totals 17 residues. DNA for the CDR3: TGTGCCAGCAGTTTACTGGGACAGGGGGCGCTCTGGGAGACCCAGTACTTC. It yields the protein CASSLLGQGALWETQYF.

The DNA of the CDR3 is TGTGCCAGTAGTCTCAGGGATCCATTCCTGGGCTACACCTTC. It is translated as CASSLRDPFLGYTF. This chain connects TRBV19 to TRBJ1-2, with a possible D match to TRBD1 (5 bases). CDR3 size: 14 residues. The V end lost 5 bases, the J end lost 8 bases, and 18 bases lay between the germline ends. CDR1 LNHDA and CDR2 SQIVND come from the germline V gene (reference sequence).

This clonotype was counted ten times or more. The chain recombines TRBV6-2 or TRBV6-3 with TRBJ2-7; 9 bases align to TRBD1. V dropped 8 bases and J dropped 3; count of bases not matched to a gene: 2. This CDR3 is built from 12 residues. Germline V lookup: CDR1 MNHEY, CDR2 SVGEGT. The CDR3 bases are TGTGCCAGCGGGACAGGGATCTACGAGCAGTACTTC. Residues: CASGTGIYEQYF.

This clonotype was counted ten times or more. The chain recombines TRBV6-1 with TRBJ1-1, with D possibly TRBD1 on 6 matching bases. CDR3 length: 15 amino acids. V lost 1 base and J lost 2, with 11 bases in between. Germline V gene data show CDR1 as MNHNS and CDR2 as SASEGT. DNA of the CDR3: TGTGCCAGCAGTGAAGGGTTCAGGGGCAACACTGAAGCTTTCTTT. This sequence encodes CASSEGFRGNTEAFF.

This rearrangement joins TRBV9 to TRBJ1-1; the D gene is possibly TRBD1 (6 bases). Germline CDR1 SGDLS, CDR2 YYNGEE. V shed 1 base and J shed 3 bases, with 10 bases lying between them. CDR3 size: 14 residues. The CDR3 nucleotides read TGTGCCAGCAGCGTAACCCCAGGGGACACTGAAGCTTTCTTT. It encodes CASSVTPGDTEAFF.

The chain employs TRBV6-1 and TRBJ2-7, with 12 bases identical to TRBD1. Germline V gives CDR1 MNHNS, CDR2 SASEGT. The CDR3 contains 14 residues. Unmatched junction bases numbered 4, after V lost 5 bases and J lost 5 bases. This CDR3 reads CASSQGTGGDEQYF. The DNA of the CDR3 is TGTGCCAGCAGTCAGGGGACAGGGGGCGACGAGCAGTACTTC.

This clonotype has a count of ten or more. V gene TRBV9 combines with J gene TRBJ1-1, with D hard to call. Trimming took off 0 bases at V and 7 bases at J, with 10 bases between the two ends. Germline V gene lookup returns CDR1 SGDLS and CDR2 YYNGEE. The CDR3 runs 13 residues. The CDR3 sequence is CASSVGPSLEAFF. The CDR3 DNA reads as TGTGCCAGCAGCGTAGGTCCCTCACTTGAAGCTTTCTTT.

Many counts were recorded for this clonotype. The rearrangement links TRBV30 to TRBJ1-4; tentative D call: TRBD1 (5 bases). CDR1 and CDR2 from the germline V gene are GTSNPN and SVGIG (reference sequence). V was cut by 1 base and J by 7 bases, with 13 bases left in between. CDR3 length: 14 residues. The CDR3 spells CAWSALGLFEKLFF. CDR3 nucleotides: TGTGCCTGGAGTGCCCTGGGACTTTTTGAAAAACTGTTTTTT.

This chain joins TRBV13 and TRBJ1-2; no clear D. The length of the CDR3 is 14 residues. Trimming stripped 0 bases from V and 4 bases from J, with 9 bases between. CDR1 and CDR2 (germline): PRHDT, FYEKMQ (reference sequence). The CDR3 loop reads CASSLGSHGYGYTF. The CDR3 nucleotides are TGTGCCAGCAGCTTAGGATCCCACGGCTATGGCTACACCTTC.

The chain combines TRBV18 with TRBJ2-3; 10 bases align to TRBD1. This CDR3 has 15 amino acids. V was pared by 3 bases and J by 6 bases, with 6 bases of the junction left unmatched. In germline, CDR1 is KGHSH, CDR2 LQKENI. As DNA, the CDR3 is TGTGCCAGCTCACCGGGGACAGGGGTGTACGATACGCAGTATTTT. Protein product: CASSPGTGVYDTQYF.

This clonotype was seen repeatedly, ten times or more. J is TRBJ1-4 and V is TRBV2; perhaps TRBD1 as D (5 bases). Germline V lookup: CDR1 SNHLY, CDR2 FYNNEI. The CDR3 contains 13 residues. The V end lost 3 bases, the J end lost 8 bases, and 10 bases lay between the germline ends. CDR3 loop: CASSDRGLEKLFF. Written as DNA, the CDR3 is TGTGCCAGCAGTGATAGGGGACTCGAAAAACTGTTTTTT. Variable domain in full (rest from reference TRBV2 and TRBJ1-4): EPEVTQTPSHQVTQMGQEVILRCVPISNHLYFYWYRQILGQKVEFLVSFYNNEISEKSEIFDDQFSVERPDGSNFTLKIRSTKLEDSAMYFCASSDRGLEKLFFGSGTQLSVL.

This clonotype was detected a few times. The rearrangement joins TRBV11-2 to TRBJ2-2; possible D gene TRBD1, 7 bases. The V gene lost 5 bases and the J gene lost 6 bases, with 19 bases spanning the gap. Germline CDR1 reads SGHAT; CDR2 reads FQNNGV. The CDR3 consists of 16 residues. Here the CDR3 reads CASSRGTENIPGELFF. In nucleotides, the CDR3 is TGTGCCAGCAGCCGCGGGACAGAGAACATCCCCGGGGAGCTGTTTTTT.

This clonotype was counted only a few times. The chain links TRBV5-1 to TRBJ2-3; TRBD2 matches at 16 bases. The CDR3 loop spans 18 amino acids. V lost 5 bases to trimming and J lost 0 bases; unmatched junction nucleotides: 6. Germline assignment: CDR1 SGHRS and CDR2 YFSETQ. CDR3 in amino acids: CASSLAGLAGGSTDTQYF. The CDR3 region has the DNA TGCGCCAGCAGTTTAGCGGGACTAGCGGGAGGGAGCACAGATACGCAGTATTTT.

This clonotype was seen only a few times. This chain joins TRBV20-1 and TRBJ2-7, with 9 bases identical to TRBD1. The ends lost 1 base at V and 6 bases at J; junction bases unmatched: 7. CDR1 and CDR2 (germline): DFQATT, SNEGSKA (reference sequence). This CDR3 spans 14 amino acids. CDR3 DNA: TGCAGTGCTAGAGCCTTACAGGGGGCAGGCGAGCAGTACTTC. Amino acid sequence: CSARALQGAGEQYF.

This clonotype appeared a few times. The CDR3 DNA reads as TGTGCCAGCAGCCAAGGGCGGGGTGTCGGGGAGCTGTTTTTT. This encodes CASSQGRGVGELFF. The V and J genes are TRBV14 and TRBJ2-2; a weak D match, TRBD2 (6 bases). Germline values: CDR1 SGHDN, CDR2 FVKESK. Trimming shortened V by 1 base and J by 7 bases, and 10 bases separated the two germline ends. This CDR3 contains 14 residues.

The chain is built from TRBV4-2 and TRBJ1-1; possible D gene TRBD1, 5 bases. The V gene's germline CDR1 is LGHNA and CDR2 YNFKEQ. The V and J ends lost 5 bases and 4 bases respectively, with 23 bases between them. This CDR3 is built from 17 residues. The CDR3 spells CASSGGDPSGYRTEAFF. The CDR3 nucleotides read TGTGCCAGCAGCGGAGGGGACCCCTCGGGATATCGCACTGAAGCTTTCTTT.

This clonotype occurred many times. This sequence joins TRBV4-2 and TRBJ2-5; 7 bases fit TRBD1. This CDR3 spans 14 amino acids. CDR1 is LGHNA, CDR2 YNFKEQ, per germline. J lost 3 bases, V lost 0 bases, and 1 base had no gene match. CDR3 bases: TGTGCCAGCAGCCAAGATACAGGGGAAGAGACCCAGTACTTC. Protein: CASSQDTGEETQYF.

This clonotype was counted at least ten times. This chain joins TRBV29-1 and TRBJ2-7; 7 bases align to TRBD1. This CDR3 has 12 residues. From germline, CDR1 is SQVTM and CDR2 ANQGSEA. J gave up 5 bases and V 0 bases, and 1 base lay outside the gene matches. The CDR3 loop reads CSVEEGGNEQYF. The CDR3 DNA reads as TGCAGCGTTGAAGAAGGGGGCAACGAGCAGTACTTC.

The table lists this clonotype with a few counts. The rearrangement links TRBV4-1 to TRBJ2-3; the match to TRBD2 covers 10 bases. The V gene end was trimmed by 6 bases and the J gene end by 2 bases; junction bases not matched to a gene: 5. Per the germline V gene, CDR1 is MGHRA and CDR2 is YSYEKL. This CDR3 is built from 15 residues. The CDR3 DNA reads as TGCGCCAGCAGGGTAGCGGGGGGCTTCACAGATACGCAGTATTTT. Translated: CASRVAGGFTDTQYF.

The sample holds many counts of this clonotype. The V gene is TRBV27, the J gene TRBJ2-7; D not certain. Trimming stripped 5 bases from V and 7 bases from J, with 33 bases between. The V gene's germline CDR1 is MNHEY and CDR2 SMNVEV (reference sequence). This CDR3 is 19 amino acids long. The CDR3 spells CASSPSGPTVYQRSGEQYF. As DNA, the CDR3 is TGTGCCAGCAGTCCATCCGGCCCCACGGTGTACCAACGAAGTGGTGAGCAGTACTTC.

This clonotype showed up many times. This sequence joins TRBV28 and TRBJ1-2; D call uncertain. The V and J ends lost 3 bases and 7 bases respectively, with 6 bases between them. The germline gives CDR1 MDHEN, CDR2 SYDVKM. The length of the CDR3 is 11 residues. CDR3 sequence (DNA): TGTGCCAGCAGTTTCGGTCGTGGCTACACCTTC. This codes for CASSFGRGYTF.

This clonotype was seen a single time. As DNA, the CDR3 is TGCAGTACTAAAGGAGCGGGGGGCGACAATGAGCAGTTCTTC. It specifies CSTKGAGGDNEQFF. This chain links TRBV20-1 with TRBJ2-1, with TRBD2 matching 9 bases. Germline V gene data show CDR1 as DFQATT and CDR2 as SNEGSKA (reference sequence). The CDR3 spans 14 residues. V gave up 8 bases and J gave up 5 bases; unmatched junction bases: 10.

This clonotype came up many times. The chain joins TRBV5-1 to TRBJ2-2; D is possibly TRBD1 (5 bases). The CDR3 covers 17 residues. Germline loops: CDR1 SGHRS, CDR2 YFSETQ. Trimming stripped 2 bases from V and 8 bases from J, with 22 bases between. CDR3 sequence: CASSFLFSQGDPGELFF. The CDR3 coding sequence is TGCGCCAGCAGCTTTTTATTTAGCCAGGGCGACCCTGGGGAGCTGTTTTTT.

The genes are TRBV29-1 and TRBJ1-2; D may be TRBD1 (6 bases). V lost 5 bases and J 6 bases, leaving 16 bases between the germline ends. CDR1 is SQVTM, CDR2 ANQGSEA, per germline. The CDR3 has 13 amino acids. The CDR3 coding sequence is TGCAGCGTTCCCCCTGCGGGGGGCGATGGCTACACCTTC. It translates to CSVPPAGGDGYTF.

This clonotype was detected ten times or more. This rearrangement joins TRBV3-1 to TRBJ2-1; 8 bases align to TRBD2. CDR3 length equals 17 residues. Germline V gene sequence: CDR1 LGHDT, CDR2 YNNKEL (reference sequence). The V segment lost 1 base and the J segment 1 base; nucleotides outside the gene matches: 6. CDR3 in DNA: TGTGCCAGCAGCCAAGCAAGCGGGAGTAGGTCCTACAATGAGCAGTTCTTC. This encodes CASSQASGSRSYNEQFF.

This clonotype was observed a few times. This sequence joins TRBV11-2 and TRBJ2-7, with no clear D. This CDR3 spans 11 amino acids. CDR1 is SGHAT and CDR2 is FQNNGV in the germline V gene. V lost 5 bases, J lost 8 bases, and 10 bases lay in between. The CDR3 DNA sequence: TGTGCCAGCAGCCAAACCCCTCAGCAGTACTTC. This translates into CASSQTPQQYF.